The entry that follows covers one T cell receptor beta chain sequence. Antigen specificity is unknown. This specimen belongs to a study of regulatory T cells in long-lasting Graves disease. The study, taken as a whole, reports: Limited sample numbers may have lowered accuracy. Those with persistent Graves' had less TCR diversity than newly diagnosed patients. Persistent disease preferred TRBV28, TRBJ1-2 and TRBJ2-5.

The CDR3 spans 15 residues. V lost 6 bases to trimming and J lost 2 bases, with 11 bases between them. Per germline, CDR1 KGHSH and CDR2 LQKENI. With iRepertoire HTBI primers and Arm-PCR of CDR3 regions, TCR beta libraries were built. One entry per CDR3 protein results from TCRdb running MiXCR on the multiplex PCR reads. The repertoire holds roughly 610,000 distinct CDR3 sequences, with around 16% as singletons. Specified time point: newly diagnosed GD, antithyroid drugs for less than 3 months. With RNA extracted from PBMCs as input, the TCR library was made. The sample was also reused in another study, on T cells in Graves' hyperthyroidism and ophthalmopathy.

The rearrangement uses TRBV18 and TRBJ2-6; maybe TRBD1 (6 bases). The clonotype originates from a man in his late teens or twenties with Graves disease. Source: peripheral blood mononuclear cells (PBMCs), taken at new diagnosis, from a patient treated with antithyroid drugs. The CDR3 DNA reads TGTGCCAGCTCGAACGCAGGGGCTGGGGCCAACGTCCTGACTTTC. Translated: CASSNAGAGANVLTF. The variable domain in full, with the rest retrieved from reference TRBV18 and TRBJ2-6, is NAGVMQNPRHLVRRRGQEARLRCSPMKGHSHVYWYRQLPEEGLKFMVYLQKENIIDESGMPKERFSAEFPKEGPSILRIQQVVRGDSAAYFCASSNAGAGANVLTFGAGSRLTVL.